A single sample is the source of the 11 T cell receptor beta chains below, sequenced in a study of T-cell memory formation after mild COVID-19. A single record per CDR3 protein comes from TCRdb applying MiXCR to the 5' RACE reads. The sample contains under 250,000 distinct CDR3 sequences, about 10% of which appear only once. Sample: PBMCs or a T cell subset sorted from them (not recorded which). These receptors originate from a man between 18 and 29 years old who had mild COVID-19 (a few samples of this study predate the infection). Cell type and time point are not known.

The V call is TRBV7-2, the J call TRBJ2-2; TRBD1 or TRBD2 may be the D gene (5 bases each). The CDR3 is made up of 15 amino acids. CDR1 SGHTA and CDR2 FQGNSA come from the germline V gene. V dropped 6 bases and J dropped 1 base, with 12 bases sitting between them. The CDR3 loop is CASSRGRRNTGELFF. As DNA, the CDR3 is TGTGCCAGCAGTCGGGGACGGAGGAACACCGGGGAGCTGTTTTTT.

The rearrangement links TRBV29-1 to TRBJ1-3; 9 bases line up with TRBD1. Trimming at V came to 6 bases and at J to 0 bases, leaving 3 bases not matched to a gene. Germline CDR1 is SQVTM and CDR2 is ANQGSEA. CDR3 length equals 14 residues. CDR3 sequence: CSVPGQGSGNTIYF. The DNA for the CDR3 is TGCAGCGTACCGGGACAGGGCTCTGGAAACACCATATATTTT.

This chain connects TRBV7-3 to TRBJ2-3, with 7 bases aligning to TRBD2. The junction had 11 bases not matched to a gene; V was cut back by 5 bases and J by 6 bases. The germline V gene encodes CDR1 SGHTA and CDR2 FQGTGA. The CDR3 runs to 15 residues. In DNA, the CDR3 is TGTGCCAGCAGCACACGGCCTAGCGGATGGGATACGCAGTATTTT. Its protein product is CASSTRPSGWDTQYF.

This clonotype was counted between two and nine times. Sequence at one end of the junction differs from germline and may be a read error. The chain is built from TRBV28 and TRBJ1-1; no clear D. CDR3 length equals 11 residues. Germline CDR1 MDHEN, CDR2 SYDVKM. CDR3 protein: CASSSPREDQF. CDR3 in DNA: TGTGCCAGCAGTTCCCCACGGGAGGATCAGTTT.

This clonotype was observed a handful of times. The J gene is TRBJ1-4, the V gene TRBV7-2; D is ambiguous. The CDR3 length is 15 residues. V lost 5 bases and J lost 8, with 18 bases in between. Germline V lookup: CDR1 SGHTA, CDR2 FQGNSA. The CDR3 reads CASSLVPNRAEKLFF. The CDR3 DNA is TGTGCCAGCAGCCTAGTCCCGAACCGGGCGGAAAAACTGTTTTTT.

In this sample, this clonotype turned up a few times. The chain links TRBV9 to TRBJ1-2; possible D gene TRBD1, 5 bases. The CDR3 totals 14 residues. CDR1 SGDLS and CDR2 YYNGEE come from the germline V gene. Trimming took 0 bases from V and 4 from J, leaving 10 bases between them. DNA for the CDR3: TGTGCCAGCAGCGTAGTGGAGGGGAGCTATGGCTACACCTTC. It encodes CASSVVEGSYGYTF. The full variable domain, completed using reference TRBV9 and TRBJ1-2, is DSGVTQTPKHLITATGQRVTLRCSPRSGDLSVYWYQQSLDQGLQFLIQYYNGEERAKGNILERFSAQQFPDLHSELNLSSLELGDSALYFCASSVVEGSYGYTFGSGTRLTVV.

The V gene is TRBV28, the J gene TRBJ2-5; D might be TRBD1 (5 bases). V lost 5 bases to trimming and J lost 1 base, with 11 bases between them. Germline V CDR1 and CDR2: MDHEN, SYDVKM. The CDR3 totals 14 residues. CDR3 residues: CASSTAGIQETQYF. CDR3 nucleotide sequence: TGTGCCAGCAGTACCGCAGGGATCCAAGAGACCCAGTACTTC.

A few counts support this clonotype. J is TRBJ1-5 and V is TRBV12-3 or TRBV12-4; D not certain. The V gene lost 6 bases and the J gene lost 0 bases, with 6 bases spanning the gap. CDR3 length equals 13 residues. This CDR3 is CASRRISNQPQHF. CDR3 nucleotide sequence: TGTGCCAGCAGGCGAATTAGCAATCAGCCCCAGCATTTT.

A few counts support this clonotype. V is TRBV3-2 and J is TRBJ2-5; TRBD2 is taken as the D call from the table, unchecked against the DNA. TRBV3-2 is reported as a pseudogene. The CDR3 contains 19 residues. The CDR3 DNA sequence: TGTGCCAGCAGCCAAGAGGAAGGGCCGGGGGGGAGTTCTTCGGAGACCCAGTACTTC. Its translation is CASSQEEGPGGSSSETQYF.

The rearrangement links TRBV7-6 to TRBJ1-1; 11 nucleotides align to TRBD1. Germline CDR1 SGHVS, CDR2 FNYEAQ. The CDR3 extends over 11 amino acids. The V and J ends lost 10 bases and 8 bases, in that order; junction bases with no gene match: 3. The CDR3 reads CAIGQGAEAFF. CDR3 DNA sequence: TGTGCCATCGGACAGGGGGCCGAAGCTTTCTTT.

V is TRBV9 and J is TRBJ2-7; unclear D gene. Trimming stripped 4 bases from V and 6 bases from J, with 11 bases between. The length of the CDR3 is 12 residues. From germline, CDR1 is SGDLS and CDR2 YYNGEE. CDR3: CASSYTTAEQYV. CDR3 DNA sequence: TGTGCCAGCAGCTACACGACTGCCGAGCAGTACGTC.